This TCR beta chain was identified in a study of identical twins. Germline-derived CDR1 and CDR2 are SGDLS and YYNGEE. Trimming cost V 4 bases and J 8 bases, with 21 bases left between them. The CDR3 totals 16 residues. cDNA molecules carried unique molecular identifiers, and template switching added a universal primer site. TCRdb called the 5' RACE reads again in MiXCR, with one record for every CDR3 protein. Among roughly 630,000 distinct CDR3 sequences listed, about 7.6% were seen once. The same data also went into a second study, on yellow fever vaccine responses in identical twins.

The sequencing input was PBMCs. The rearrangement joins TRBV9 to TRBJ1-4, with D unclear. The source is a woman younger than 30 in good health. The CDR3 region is CASSSRGRRSGEKLFF. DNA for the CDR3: TGTGCCAGCAGCTCCCGCGGCAGGCGTTCTGGCGAAAAACTGTTTTTT.